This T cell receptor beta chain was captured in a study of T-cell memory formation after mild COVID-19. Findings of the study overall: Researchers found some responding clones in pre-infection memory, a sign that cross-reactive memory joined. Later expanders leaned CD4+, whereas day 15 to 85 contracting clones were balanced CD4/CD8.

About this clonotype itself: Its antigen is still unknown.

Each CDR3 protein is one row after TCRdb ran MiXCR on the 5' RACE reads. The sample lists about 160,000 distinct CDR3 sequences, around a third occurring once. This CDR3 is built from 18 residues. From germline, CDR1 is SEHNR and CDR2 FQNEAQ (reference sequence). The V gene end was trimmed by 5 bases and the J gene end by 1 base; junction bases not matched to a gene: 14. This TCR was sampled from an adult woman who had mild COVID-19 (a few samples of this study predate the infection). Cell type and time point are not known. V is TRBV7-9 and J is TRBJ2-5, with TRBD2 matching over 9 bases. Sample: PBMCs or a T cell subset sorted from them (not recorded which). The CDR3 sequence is CASSPSPVGRGGQETQYF. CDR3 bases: TGTGCCAGCAGCCCTAGCCCGGTGGGGCGGGGGGGCCAAGAGACCCAGTACTTC.